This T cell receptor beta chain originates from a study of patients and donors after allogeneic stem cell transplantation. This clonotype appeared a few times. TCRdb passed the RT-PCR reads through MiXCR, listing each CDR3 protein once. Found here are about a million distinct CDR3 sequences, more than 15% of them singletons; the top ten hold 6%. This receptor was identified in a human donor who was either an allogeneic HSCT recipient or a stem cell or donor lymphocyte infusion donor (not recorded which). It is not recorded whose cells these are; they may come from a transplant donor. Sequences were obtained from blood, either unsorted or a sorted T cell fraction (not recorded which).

The CDR3 region has the DNA TGTGCCAGCAGTCACCAGGGGCCGTCCTACGAGCAGTACTTC. This sequence encodes CASSHQGPSYEQYF. V usage is TRBV7-9 and J usage is TRBJ2-7, with D possibly TRBD1 on 6 matching bases. The CDR3 contains 14 residues. Germline CDR1 SEHNR, CDR2 FQNEAQ (reference sequence). Trimming took off 6 bases at V and 1 base at J, with 13 bases between the two ends. The full variable domain, in which reference TRBV7-9 and TRBJ2-7 provide the parts outside the CDR3, is DTGVSQNPRHKITKRGQNVTFRCDPISEHNRLYWYRQTLGQGPEFLTYFQNEAQLEKSRLLSDRFSAERPKGSFSTLEIQRTEQGDSAMYLCASSHQGPSYEQYFGPGTRLTVT.